This T cell receptor beta chain was observed in a study of T cell repertoires in cytomegalovirus infection (dated by TCRdb to between 2018 and 2020). Looking at the study overall: Donor HLA type was relevant to the analysis, because carriage of CMV infection together with the matching HLA type was indicated by public TCR beta signatures.

V and J are trimmed by 5 bases and 9 bases, and the gene matches miss 16 bases of the junction. The CDR3 holds 17 amino acids from the cysteine to the phenylalanine. The sequence is cut down to CDR3 DNA, 51 bases in frame from base 1. The germline V gene yields SGHNT for CDR1 and YENEEA for CDR2. What the research found in general, with its limitations: The ex vivo response was dominated by HLA-C-restricted CMV-specific TCR beta clonotypes, which also provided the single most frequent clonotype in two of eight donors. Carriers of CMV infection plus the relevant HLA type were discriminated by the cumulative frequency of public TCR beta family members in the study cohort and in an independent approximately 360-donor cohort.

This clonotype was counted only a few times. No antigen is known for it. Base qualities were left out, and no much larger clone turns up one base away. TCRdb records Illumina HiSeq 1500 as the sequencer. TCRdb reprocessing: public reads trimmed at Q25 with fastp, clones called with MiXCR, in-frame beta chains kept. Rows are unified per CDR3 protein, each entry keeping the most common DNA and genes. The sample table contains hundreds of thousands of distinct CDR3 sequences; only one count was recorded for approximately 40% of them. Jointly, the top ten make up under 3.5% of the sample. The rearrangement combines TRBV11-3 with TRBJ2-1; TRBD2 aligns with 10 central bases. This TCR came from a human donor in good health (CMV status not recorded). Some clones in this sample may be carry-over from other donors' samples. Sample: PBMCs. The CDR3 amino acid sequence is: CASSARVGEVAGGEQFF. The DNA reads TGTGCCAGCAGCGCAAGGGTGGGGGAGGTAGCGGGGGGTGAGCAGTTCTTC.